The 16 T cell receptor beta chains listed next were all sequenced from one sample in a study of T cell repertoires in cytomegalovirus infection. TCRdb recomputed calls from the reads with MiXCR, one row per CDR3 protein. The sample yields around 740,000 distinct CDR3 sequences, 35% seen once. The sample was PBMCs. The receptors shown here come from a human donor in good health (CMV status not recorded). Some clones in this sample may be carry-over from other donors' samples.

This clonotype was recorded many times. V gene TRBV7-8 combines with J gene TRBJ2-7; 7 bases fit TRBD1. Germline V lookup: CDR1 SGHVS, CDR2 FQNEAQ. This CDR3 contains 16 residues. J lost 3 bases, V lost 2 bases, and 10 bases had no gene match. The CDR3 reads CASSLTPPDRRYEQYF. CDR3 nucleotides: TGTGCCAGCAGCTTAACCCCTCCGGACAGGCGCTACGAGCAGTACTTC.

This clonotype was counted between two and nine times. CDR3 nucleotide sequence: TGTGCCAGCAGCCCTATGTTATGGGACAGGACTAATTACGAGCAGTACTTC. It is translated as CASSPMLWDRTNYEQYF. V and J are TRBV7-8 and TRBJ2-7, with 8 bases lining up with TRBD1. The CDR3 loop spans 17 amino acids. Trimming took 5 bases from V and 4 from J; bases not matched to a gene: 16. Germline CDR1 and CDR2: SGHVS and FQNEAQ.

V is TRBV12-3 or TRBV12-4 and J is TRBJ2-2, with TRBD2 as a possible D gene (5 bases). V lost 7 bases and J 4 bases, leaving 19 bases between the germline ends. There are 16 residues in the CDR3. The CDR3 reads CASTPGTSRVTGELFF. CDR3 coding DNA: TGTGCCAGCACTCCTGGCACTAGTCGGGTCACCGGGGAGCTGTTTTTT.

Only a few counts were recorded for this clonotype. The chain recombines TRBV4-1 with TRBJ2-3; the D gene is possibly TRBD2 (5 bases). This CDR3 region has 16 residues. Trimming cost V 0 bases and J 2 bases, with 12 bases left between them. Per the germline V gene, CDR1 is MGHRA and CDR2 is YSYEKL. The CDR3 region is CASSQEDWGDTDTQYF. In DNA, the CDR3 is TGCGCCAGCAGCCAAGAGGACTGGGGTGACACAGATACGCAGTATTTT.

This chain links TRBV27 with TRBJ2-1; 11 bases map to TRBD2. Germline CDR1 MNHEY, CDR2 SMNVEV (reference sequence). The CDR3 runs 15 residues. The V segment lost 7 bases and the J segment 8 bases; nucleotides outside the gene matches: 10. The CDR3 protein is CASKWISGGADEQFF. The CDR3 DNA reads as TGTGCCAGCAAATGGATTAGCGGGGGGGCCGATGAGCAGTTCTTC.

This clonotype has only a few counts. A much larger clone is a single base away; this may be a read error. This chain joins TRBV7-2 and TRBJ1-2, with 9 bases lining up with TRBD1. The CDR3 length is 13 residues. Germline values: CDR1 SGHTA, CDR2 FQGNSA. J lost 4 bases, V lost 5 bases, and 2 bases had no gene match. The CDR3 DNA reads TGTGCCAGCAGCCGGACAGGGGCCTATGGCTACACCTTC. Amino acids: CASSRTGAYGYTF.

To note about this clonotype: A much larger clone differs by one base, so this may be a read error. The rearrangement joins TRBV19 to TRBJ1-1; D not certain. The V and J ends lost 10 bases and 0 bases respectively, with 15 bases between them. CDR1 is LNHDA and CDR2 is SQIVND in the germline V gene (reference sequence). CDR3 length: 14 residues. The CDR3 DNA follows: TGTGCCATTACGACTACGAGGTTGAACACTGAAGCTTTCTTT. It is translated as CAITTTRLNTEAFF.

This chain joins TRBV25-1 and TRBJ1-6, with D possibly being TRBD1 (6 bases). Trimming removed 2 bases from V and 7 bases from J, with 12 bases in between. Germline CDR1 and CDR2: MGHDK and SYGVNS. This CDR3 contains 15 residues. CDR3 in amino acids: CASSENRVWNSPLHF. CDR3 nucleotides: TGTGCCAGCAGTGAAAACAGGGTTTGGAATTCACCCCTCCACTTT.

CDR3: CASSSRNEKLFF. Written as DNA, the CDR3 is TGTGCCAGCAGTTCCCGTAACGAAAAACTGTTTTTT. This sequence joins TRBV28 and TRBJ1-4, with no clear D. Germline values: CDR1 MDHEN, CDR2 SYDVKM. This CDR3 is 12 amino acids long. V dropped 4 bases and J dropped 8 bases, with 8 bases sitting between them.

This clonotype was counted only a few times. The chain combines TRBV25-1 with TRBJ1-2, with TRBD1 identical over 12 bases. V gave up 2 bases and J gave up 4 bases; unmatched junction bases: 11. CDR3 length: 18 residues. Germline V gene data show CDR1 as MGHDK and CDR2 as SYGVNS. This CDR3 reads CASSEQPGQGARSYGYTF. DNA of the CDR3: TGTGCCAGCAGTGAACAGCCGGGACAGGGGGCCAGGAGCTATGGCTACACCTTC.

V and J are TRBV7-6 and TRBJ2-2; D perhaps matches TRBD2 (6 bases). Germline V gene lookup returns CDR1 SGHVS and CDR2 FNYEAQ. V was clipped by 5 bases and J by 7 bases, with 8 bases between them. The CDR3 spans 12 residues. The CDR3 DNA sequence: TGTGCCAGCAGCCGGCGGGACGGGGAGCTGTTTTTT. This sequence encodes CASSRRDGELFF.

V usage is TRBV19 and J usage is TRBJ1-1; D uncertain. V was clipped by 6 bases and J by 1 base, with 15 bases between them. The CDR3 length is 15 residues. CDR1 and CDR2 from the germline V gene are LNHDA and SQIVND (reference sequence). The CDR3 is CASRILGQANTEAFF. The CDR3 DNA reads TGTGCCAGTAGGATACTCGGGCAGGCGAACACTGAAGCTTTCTTT.

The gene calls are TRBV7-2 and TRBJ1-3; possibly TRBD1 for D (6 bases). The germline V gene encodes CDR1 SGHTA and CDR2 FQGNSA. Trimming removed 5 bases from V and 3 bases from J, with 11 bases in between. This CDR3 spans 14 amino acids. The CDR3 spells CASSLTGNGNTIYF. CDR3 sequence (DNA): TGTGCCAGCAGCCTGACAGGAAATGGAAACACCATATATTTT.

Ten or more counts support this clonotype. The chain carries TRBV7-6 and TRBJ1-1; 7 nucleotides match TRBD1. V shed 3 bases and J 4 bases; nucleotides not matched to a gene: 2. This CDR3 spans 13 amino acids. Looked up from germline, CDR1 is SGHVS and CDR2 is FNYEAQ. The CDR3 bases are TGTGCCAGCAGCTTCAGACAGGGCACTGAAGCTTTCTTT. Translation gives CASSFRQGTEAFF.

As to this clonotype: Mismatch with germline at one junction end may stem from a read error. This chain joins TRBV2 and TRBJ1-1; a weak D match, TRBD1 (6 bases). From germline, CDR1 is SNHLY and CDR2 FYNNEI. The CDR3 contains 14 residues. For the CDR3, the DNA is TGTGACAGCAGCCCCGACAGGATCAACACTGAAGCTTTCTTT. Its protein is CDSSPDRINTEAFF.

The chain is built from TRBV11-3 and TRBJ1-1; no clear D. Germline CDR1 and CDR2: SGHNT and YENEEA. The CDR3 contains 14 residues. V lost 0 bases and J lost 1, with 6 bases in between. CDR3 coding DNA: TGTGCCAGCAGCTTAGATCTGACGAACACTGAAGCTTTCTTT. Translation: CASSLDLTNTEAFF.